This TCR beta chain came from a study of cytomegalovirus exposure and HLA in healthy donors. Background on the study: It was reported in a later analysis that the same platform had been used for the roughly 130 validation repertoires as for the 550 to 700 first-cohort repertoires.

Study-level results: Published work reported that the classifier diagnosed cytomegalovirus status with high specificity and sensitivity. There were a few CMV-associated chains whose specificity for CMV antigens was confirmed in vitro. The study recorded more than 150 TCR beta chains that were cytomegalovirus-associated.

Sequencing used immunoSEQ multiplex PCR; TCRdb keeps in-frame clones, though not all of them. The sample holds about 130,000 clones; roughly nine tenths are singletons and the top ten take about 10%. Germline V gene sequence: CDR1 SGHNT, CDR2 YYREEE (reference sequence). V lost 4 bases and J lost 6; bases outside the gene matches: 11. The CDR3 loop spans 15 amino acids. With regard to this clone: Its matching antigen is unknown.

The receptor was derived from a woman aged 18 to 35 in good health and CMV-seropositive. The chain carries TRBV5-4 and TRBJ2-7; 9 nucleotides line up with TRBD1. What was sequenced was PBMCs. The CDR3: CASSPKAGTGIEQYF. As DNA, the CDR3 is TGTGCCAGCAGCCCAAAAGCCGGGACAGGGATCGAGCAGTACTTC.